This T cell receptor (beta chain) was profiled in a study of T cell repertoires in aging, cancer and after chemotherapy. Germline V gene data show CDR1 as SGHKS and CDR2 as YYEKEE (reference sequence). Trimming took off 4 bases at V and 2 bases at J, with 13 bases between the two ends. CDR3 size: 15 residues. The table lists this clonotype with a few counts. Rearranged V-D-J TRB sequences were amplified with a mixed TRB-A/B primer pool. MiXCR was run by TCRdb on the multiplex PCR reads, yielding one entry per CDR3 protein. The sample has 1,000 or so distinct CDR3 sequences, more than 25% seen once. TCR beta rearrangements were amplified from peripheral blood genomic DNA.

This sequence originates from a human donor with a blood cancer. The specimen sequenced was blood. This chain joins TRBV5-5 and TRBJ1-3; D remains ambiguous. DNA of the CDR3: TGTGCCAGCAGCGCAAGCGTCAGCACTGGAAACACCATATATTTT. Residues: CASSASVSTGNTIYF.